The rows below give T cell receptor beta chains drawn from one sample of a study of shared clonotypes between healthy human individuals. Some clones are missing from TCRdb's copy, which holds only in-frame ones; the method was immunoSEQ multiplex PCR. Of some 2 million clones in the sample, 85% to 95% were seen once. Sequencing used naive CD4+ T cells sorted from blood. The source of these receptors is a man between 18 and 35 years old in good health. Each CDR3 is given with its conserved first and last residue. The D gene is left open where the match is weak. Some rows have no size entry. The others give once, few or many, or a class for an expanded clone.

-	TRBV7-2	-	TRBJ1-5	CASSFGMEGFQPQHF	TGTGCCAGCAGCTTCGGGATGGAGGGGTTTCAGCCCCAGCATTTT
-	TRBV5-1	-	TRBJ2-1	CASSSYNEQFF	TGCGCCAGCAGCTCCTACAATGAGCAGTTCTTC
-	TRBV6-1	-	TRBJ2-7	CASTRSSYEQYF	TGTGCCAGCACCAGATCCTCCTACGAGCAGTACTTC
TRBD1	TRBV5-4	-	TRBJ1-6	CASSRDRERSPLHF	TGTGCCAGCAGCCGAGACAGGGAAAGGTCACCCCTCCACTTT
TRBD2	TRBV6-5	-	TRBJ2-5	CASSYSGGGPGETQYF	TGTGCCAGCAGTTACTCAGGCGGGGGGCCGGGGGAGACCCAGTACTTC
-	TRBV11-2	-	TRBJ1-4	CASSLTGRGATNEKLFF	TGTGCCAGCAGCTTAACAGGGAGGGGGGCAACTAATGAAAAACTGTTTTTT
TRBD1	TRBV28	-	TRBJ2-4	CASTPRQGWGKNIQYF	TGTGCCAGCACCCCGAGACAGGGTTGGGGCAAAAACATTCAGTACTTC
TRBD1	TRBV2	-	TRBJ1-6	CASRRADRANSPLHF	TGTGCCAGCCGTAGGGCGGACAGGGCTAATTCACCCCTCCACTTT
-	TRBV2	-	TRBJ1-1	CASSGGQSMNTEAFF	TGTGCCAGCAGTGGAGGGCAAAGTATGAACACTGAAGCTTTCTTT
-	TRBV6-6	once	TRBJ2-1	CASKASSYNEQFF	TGTGCCAGCAAGGCGAGCTCCTACAATGAGCAGTTCTTC
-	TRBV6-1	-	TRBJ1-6	CASRAAGTSPLHF	TGTGCCAGCAGGGCCGCCGGGACGTCACCCCTCCACTTT
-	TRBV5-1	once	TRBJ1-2	CASSPRDTDYGYTF	TGCGCCAGCAGCCCTCGGGACACGGACTATGGCTACACCTTC
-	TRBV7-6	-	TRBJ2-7	CASSLALEGEEQYF	TGTGCCAGCAGCTTAGCGCTGGAGGGGGAAGAGCAGTACTTC
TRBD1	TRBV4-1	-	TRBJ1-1	CASRAQGELTEAFF	TGCGCCAGCAGGGCACAGGGGGAACTCACTGAAGCTTTCTTT
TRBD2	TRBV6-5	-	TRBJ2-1	CASSYATSGRRNEQFF	TGTGCCAGCAGTTACGCGACTAGCGGGAGACGAAATGAGCAGTTCTTC
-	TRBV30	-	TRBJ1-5	CAWSQRRTGLSSNQPQHF	TGTGCCTGGAGCCAACGACGCACCGGGCTTAGCTCGAATCAGCCCCAGCATTTT
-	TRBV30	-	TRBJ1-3	CAWRWGATGNTIYF	TGTGCCTGGAGGTGGGGGGCTACAGGAAACACCATATATTTT
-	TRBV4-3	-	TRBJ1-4	CASSQDLGVGIRGGNEKLFF	TGCGCCAGCAGCCAAGACCTTGGTGTCGGGATTCGGGGGGGTAATGAAAAACTGTTTTTT
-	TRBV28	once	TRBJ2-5	CASSSTSMLQETQYF	TGTGCCAGCAGTTCGACTAGTATGCTCCAAGAGACCCAGTACTTC
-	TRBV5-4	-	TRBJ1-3	CASSLGLGPRTGNTIYF	TGTGCCAGCAGCTTGGGGCTGGGACCTCGGACTGGAAACACCATATATTTT
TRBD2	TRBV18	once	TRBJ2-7	CASSPRLAGGLNEQYF	TGTGCCAGCTCACCCCGACTAGCGGGGGGGCTGAACGAGCAGTACTTC
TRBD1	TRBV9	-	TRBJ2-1	CASNNPSTGGSFNEQFF	TGTGCCAGCAACAACCCTTCGACAGGGGGCTCGTTCAATGAGCAGTTCTTC
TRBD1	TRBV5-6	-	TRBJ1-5	CASSPDRGRSNQPQHF	TGTGCCAGCAGCCCGGACAGGGGACGAAGCAATCAGCCCCAGCATTTT
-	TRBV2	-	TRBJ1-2	CASSEARTGYGYTF	TGTGCCAGCAGTGAAGCTAGGACGGGGTATGGCTACACCTTC
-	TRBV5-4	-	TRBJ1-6	CASNKDRFNSPLHF	TGTGCCAGCAATAAGGACAGATTTAATTCACCCCTCCACTTT
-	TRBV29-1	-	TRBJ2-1	CSVVLFADDEQFF	TGCAGCGTGGTATTATTTGCGGACGATGAGCAGTTCTTC
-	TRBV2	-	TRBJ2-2	CASSVFFGELFF	TGTGCCAGCAGTGTGTTTTTCGGGGAGCTGTTTTTT
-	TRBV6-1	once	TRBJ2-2	CATRGPTDTGELFF	TGTGCCACTAGAGGGCCGACGGACACCGGGGAGCTGTTTTTT
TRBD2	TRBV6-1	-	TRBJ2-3	CASRATSGLTDTQYF	TGTGCCAGCAGGGCGACTAGCGGACTCACAGATACGCAGTATTTT
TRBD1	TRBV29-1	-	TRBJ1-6	CSVGQGANSPLHF	TGCAGCGTTGGGCAGGGGGCTAATTCACCCCTCCACTTT
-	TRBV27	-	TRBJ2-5	CASSFGPTQETQYF	TGTGCCAGCAGTTTCGGACCCACCCAAGAGACCCAGTACTTC
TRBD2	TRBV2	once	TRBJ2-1	CASSEGGSIREQFF	TGTGCCAGCAGTGAGGGCGGGAGTATTCGTGAGCAGTTCTTC
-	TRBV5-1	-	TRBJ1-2	CASSFEATGVYGYTF	TGCGCCAGCAGCTTTGAGGCGACAGGCGTCTATGGCTACACCTTC
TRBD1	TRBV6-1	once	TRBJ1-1	CASSGGQGRTKNTEAFF	TGTGCCAGCAGTGGTGGACAGGGCCGGACAAAAAACACTGAAGCTTTCTTT
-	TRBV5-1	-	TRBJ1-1	CASSTRDTEAFF	TGCGCCAGCAGTACTCGGGACACTGAAGCTTTCTTT
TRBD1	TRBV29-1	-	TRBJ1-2	CSVAPLGTGSNYGYTF	TGCAGCGTTGCCCCCCTCGGGACAGGGTCAAACTATGGCTACACCTTC
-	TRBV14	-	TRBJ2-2	CASSQLRGTGELFF	TGTGCCAGCAGCCAACTGAGGGGAACCGGGGAGCTGTTTTTT
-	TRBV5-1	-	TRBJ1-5	CASSQDGQPQHF	TGCGCCAGCAGCCAGGACGGGCAGCCCCAGCATTTT
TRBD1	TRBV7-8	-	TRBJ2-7	CASSAETTGGYEQYF	TGTGCCAGCAGCGCCGAAACCACAGGGGGCTACGAGCAGTACTTC
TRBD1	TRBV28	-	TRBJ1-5	CASSLVTGGNQPQHF	TGTGCCAGCAGTTTAGTGACAGGGGGCAATCAGCCCCAGCATTTT
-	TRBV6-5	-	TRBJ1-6	CASNDRGDNSPLHF	TGTGCCAGCAACGACCGGGGGGATAATTCACCCCTCCACTTT
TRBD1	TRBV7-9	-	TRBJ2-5	CASSYEGQAQETQYF	TGTGCCAGCAGCTACGAAGGACAGGCCCAAGAGACCCAGTACTTC
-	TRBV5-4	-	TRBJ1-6	CASSLGGGFSPLHF	TGTGCCAGCAGCTTGGGAGGGGGTTTCTCACCCCTCCACTTT
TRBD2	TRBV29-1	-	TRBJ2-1	CSVGMRLAANNEQFF	TGCAGCGTTGGCATGAGGCTAGCGGCAAACAATGAGCAGTTCTTC
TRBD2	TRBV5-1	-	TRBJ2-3	CASSSGLAGPEVDTQYF	TGCGCCAGCAGCTCGGGACTAGCGGGGCCAGAGGTGGATACGCAGTATTTT
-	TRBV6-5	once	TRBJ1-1	CASSYSNAMNTEAFF	TGTGCCAGCAGTTACTCGAACGCGATGAACACTGAAGCTTTCTTT
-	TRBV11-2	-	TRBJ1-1	CASSLLTEAFF	TGTGCCAGCAGCTTACTGACTGAAGCTTTCTTT
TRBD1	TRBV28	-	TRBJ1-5	CASKGTGGQNQPQHF	TGTGCCAGCAAGGGGACAGGGGGCCAGAATCAGCCCCAGCATTTT
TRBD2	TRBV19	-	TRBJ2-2	CASSITSGRALGTGELFF	TGTGCCAGTAGTATTACTAGCGGGAGGGCCCTGGGCACCGGGGAGCTGTTTTTT
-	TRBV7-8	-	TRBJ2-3	CASSLGSVSTDTQYF	TGTGCCAGCAGCTTAGGGTCCGTAAGCACAGATACGCAGTATTTT